The clone carrying this TCR beta chain was seen only a few times. Antigen specificity is unknown. The data stem from a study of shared clonotypes between healthy human individuals. The overall study: Three men and two women, aged 18 to 49, were donors. Study-wide results and limits: As a rule, naive subsets had a larger estimated richness than memory subsets.

At a deep level, the assay was run. Using immunoSEQ multiplex PCR, the repertoire was profiled, and TCRdb retains in-frame clones only, with some absent. The sample holds about 2.1 million clones; just under 95% are singletons and the top ten take about 1.7%. Germline V gives CDR1 SQVTM, CDR2 ANQGSEA. This CDR3 is built from 14 residues. V shed 5 bases, J shed 8 bases, and the junction held 10 bases outside the gene matches. Naive CD8 populations comprised CD45RO-negative cells positively selected for CCR7, excluding terminally differentiated effector memory CD45RA+ cells. The origin of this receptor is a man younger than 30 in good health. Some clones in this sample may be carry-over from other donors' samples. V usage is TRBV29-1 and J usage is TRBJ2-1; TRBD2 aligns across 9 bases. Sequenced input: naive CD8+ T cells from PBMCs. The CDR3: CSVPPGLANDEQFF. In DNA form, the CDR3 reads TGCAGCGTTCCTCCGGGACTAGCAAACGATGAGCAGTTCTTC.